These T cell receptor beta chains were read from a single sample in a study of shared clonotypes between healthy human individuals. Generated by immunoSEQ multiplex PCR, the TCRdb table keeps only in-frame clones and is missing some. The data show more than 500,000 clones, roughly 95% seen once. The sequencing input was naive CD8+ T cells sorted from blood. The receptors come from a woman aged 30 to 39 in good health. The CDR3 runs from the conserved cysteine through the conserved F or W. The D gene is left open where the match is weak. The size of a clone is reported for some rows only, either as once, few or many, or as a class for expanded clones.

J	size	V	D	DNA	CDR3
TRBJ1-2	.	TRBV6-1	.	TGTGCCAGCAGTGACAGGGTGAGATTCCAACCTAACTATGGCTACACCTTC	CASSDRVRFQPNYGYTF
TRBJ1-1	.	TRBV28	TRBD1	TGTGCCAGCAATACTCAGGGGGCGCACACTGAAGCTTTCTTT	CASNTQGAHTEAFF
TRBJ2-1	once	TRBV9	.	TGTGCCAGCAGCGGCAGCTCCTACAATGAGCAGTTCTTC	CASSGSSYNEQFF
TRBJ2-7	.	TRBV4-2	TRBD2	TGTGCCAGCAGCCAAGATGTAGCGGGCGTAACCTACGAGCAGTACTTC	CASSQDVAGVTYEQYF
TRBJ1-4	.	TRBV18	.	TGTGCCAGCTCACCAGATGATTATGAAAAACTGTTTTTT	CASSPDDYEKLFF
TRBJ1-5	.	TRBV19	.	TGTGCCAGTAGTATGTGGGGGGGTGATCAGCCCCAGCATTTT	CASSMWGGDQPQHF
TRBJ1-1	.	TRBV6-5	TRBD1	TGTGCCAGCAGAAGAGGACAGGGGAGCACTGAAGCTTTCTTT	CASRRGQGSTEAFF
TRBJ2-7	.	TRBV5-6	TRBD2	TGTGCCAGCAGCTCGGCGGGGACTAGCGCGGTCTACGAGCAGTACTTC	CASSSAGTSAVYEQYF
TRBJ2-7	.	TRBV2	TRBD1	TGTGCCAGCAGTTTAGACAGGGCCTACGAGCAGTACTTC	CASSLDRAYEQYF
TRBJ2-7	.	TRBV2	.	TGTGCCAGCAGTGAAGCTAACGGCTACGAGCAGTACTTC	CASSEANGYEQYF
TRBJ2-7	.	TRBV7-9	TRBD1	TGTGCCAGCAGCCCGACAGGGCCTCTCTACGAGCAGTACTTC	CASSPTGPLYEQYF
TRBJ2-3	.	TRBV28	.	TGTGCCAGCAGTTTGACTCTAACGGGTAGCGGCCCCACCACAGATACGCAGTATTTT	CASSLTLTGSGPTTDTQYF
TRBJ2-7	.	TRBV11-2	TRBD1	TGTGCCAGCAGCTTGGGGACAGGGGGGACCTACGAGCAGTACTTC	CASSLGTGGTYEQYF
TRBJ1-1	.	TRBV28	.	TGTGCCAGCAGTGACCCGACAGGTATCACTCGTGAAGCTTTCTTT	CASSDPTGITREAFF
TRBJ1-3	.	TRBV7-9	.	TGTGCCAGCAGCTCTCCCTTTGTAACCGACTCTGGAAACACCATATATTTT	CASSSPFVTDSGNTIYF
TRBJ2-2	.	TRBV2	.	TGTGCCAGCAGTGACACTTCCGGGGAGCTGTTTTTT	CASSDTSGELFF
TRBJ2-7	.	TRBV18	TRBD2	TGTGCCAGCTCACCAGAAGGGCTAGCGGGAGGTATGAACTCCTACGAGCAGTACTTC	CASSPEGLAGGMNSYEQYF
TRBJ2-7	.	TRBV29-1	TRBD1	TGCAGCGTTGGGACAGGTGCCACCTACGAGCAGTACTTC	CSVGTGATYEQYF
TRBJ2-7	once	TRBV27	TRBD1	TGTGCCAGCAGACCGGGACAGGGGGCCCACGAGCAGTACTTC	CASRPGQGAHEQYF
TRBJ1-1	.	TRBV5-1	TRBD1	TGCGCCAGCAGCTTGGGGGCAGGGGGCAGGACTGAAGCTTTCTTT	CASSLGAGGRTEAFF
TRBJ2-2	.	TRBV6-1	TRBD1	TGTGCCAGCGGGCAGACAGGGGGCACCGGGGAGCTGTTTTTT	CASGQTGGTGELFF
TRBJ2-5	.	TRBV6-1	.	TGTGCCAGCAGTGGCCCCCAGGGAAAAGAGACCCAGTACTTC	CASSGPQGKETQYF
TRBJ2-7	.	TRBV7-2	.	TGTGCCAGCAGCTTAGGTGGGGCTAGCGCCCCTCTGGAGCAGTACTTC	CASSLGGASAPLEQYF
TRBJ2-7	.	TRBV29-1	TRBD1	TGCAGCGTTGGGACAGGGGTCTACGAGCAGTACTTC	CSVGTGVYEQYF
TRBJ1-1	once	TRBV27	.	TGTGCCAGCAGCCCCGGTACGGGAACAGCGGAAGCTTTCTTT	CASSPGTGTAEAFF